This T cell receptor (beta chain) was found in a study of blood T cells in healthy people across ages. Germline CDR1 reads ENHRY; CDR2 reads SYGVKD. The CDR3 extends over 15 amino acids. The trim removed 8 bases at V and 3 bases at J, leaving 10 bases unmatched. Alongside a J-beta primer mix, a sample-barcoded 5' primer served in a second PCR lasting about 6 to 11 cycles. All samples gave at least 3 million CDR3-containing paired-end reads. TCRdb analysed the 5' RACE reads with MiXCR anew, one entry per CDR3 protein. The sample records more than 650,000 distinct CDR3 sequences, about a quarter being singletons. This clonotype was detected many times. These data also featured in a second study, about T cells of mothers and their children.

The sequencing sample was made of blood. The clonotype was recovered from a boy aged 5-17 years in good health. The V and J genes are TRBV10-3 and TRBJ2-5; 9 positions match TRBD2. CDR3 DNA sequence: TGTGCCATCGGGACCGGACTAGCGACCGAAGAGACCCAGTACTTC. It is translated as CAIGTGLATEETQYF.